This T cell receptor beta chain was observed in a study of siplizumab effects on memory and regulatory T cells. There are 15 residues in the CDR3. The germline gives CDR1 SGDLS, CDR2 YYNGEE. V lost 0 bases and J lost 5; bases outside the gene matches: 5. Note on this clone: Antigen unknown.

Points from the study as a whole: The study found that mappable alloreactive CD4+ clones averaged around 69% Treg-derived with siplizumab and about 26% in controls.

The table came from immunoSEQ multiplex PCR; TCRdb's copy has only in-frame clones and leaves some out. In the table there are about 120,000 clones, about 94% of which are singletons. The V and J genes are TRBV9 and TRBJ2-5, with TRBD2 matching over 9 bases. Sequencing used non-Treg CD4+ T cells sorted from blood. The receptor was isolated from a human donor in good health. CDR3 protein: CASSVGRGGAETQYF. CDR3 nucleotides: TGTGCCAGCAGCGTAGGACGCGGGGGGGCCGAGACCCAGTACTTC.